Below are 29 T cell receptor beta chains sequenced from a single sample in a study of T cell changes during pregnancy in multiple sclerosis. Clones were read by immunoSEQ multiplex PCR, and TCRdb kept only the in-frame ones, dropping some. The repertoire holds about 64,000 clones, with 92% as singletons. The material sequenced was peripheral blood, taken in the second trimester of pregnancy. These receptors originate from a female donor with multiple sclerosis, enrolled in a pregnancy study.

This chain joins TRBV19 and TRBJ2-1; 9 positions agree with TRBD2. Trimming removed 3 bases from V and 9 bases from J; junction bases left unmatched: 12. The germline CDR1 and CDR2 sequences are LNHDA and SQIVND (reference sequence). This CDR3 has 16 amino acids. The CDR3 region has the DNA TGTGCCAGTAGTATGGTCGCGGGAGGGCCCGGAGGTGAGCAGTTCTTC. Amino acid sequence: CASSMVAGGPGGEQFF.

In its sample, this clone was seen a few times. V is TRBV30 and J is TRBJ1-1, with TRBD1 matching 7 bases. This CDR3 is built from 13 residues. The V gene end was trimmed by 5 bases and the J gene end by 1 base; junction bases not matched to a gene: 4. Germline V gene data show CDR1 as GTSNPN and CDR2 as SVGIG (reference sequence). CDR3 bases: TGTGCCTGGGGACGGACAGGGAACACTGAAGCTTTCTTT. Protein: CAWGRTGNTEAFF.

The rearrangement uses TRBV15 and TRBJ2-1, with 8 nucleotides matching TRBD2. The CDR3 is 16 amino acids. Trimming took 7 bases from V and 8 from J; bases not matched to a gene: 16. From germline, CDR1 is LNHNV and CDR2 YYDKDF (reference sequence). The CDR3 is CATTKAGSGSSYEQFF. CDR3 coding DNA: TGTGCCACCACAAAGGCCGGCAGCGGGAGTTCCTATGAGCAGTTCTTC.

The CDR3 nucleotides are TGCGCCAGCAGACTGGACTTGAGTAACACCGGGGAGCTGTTTTTT. Its protein product is CASRLDLSNTGELFF. The chain couples TRBV5-1 to TRBJ2-2, with D maybe TRBD2 (5 bases). V was pared by 5 bases and J by 2 bases, with 13 bases between. There are 15 residues in the CDR3. Germline-derived CDR1 and CDR2 are SGHRS and YFSETQ. Using reference TRBV5-1 and TRBJ2-2 for the parts outside the CDR3, the full variable domain is KAGVTQTPRYLIKTRGQQVTLSCSPISGHRSVSWYQQTPGQGLQFLFEYFSETQRNKGNFPGRFSGRQFSNSRSEMNVSTLELGDSALYLCASRLDLSNTGELFFGEGSRLTVL.

This rearrangement joins TRBV9 to TRBJ1-1; possible D gene TRBD1, 5 bases. The CDR3 is made up of 14 amino acids. The V gene's germline CDR1 is SGDLS and CDR2 YYNGEE. Trimming took off 0 bases at V and 2 bases at J, with 8 bases between the two ends. CDR3 DNA: TGTGCCAGCAGCGTAGGGGGGGTTAACACTGAAGCTTTCTTT. Protein sequence: CASSVGGVNTEAFF. The whole variable domain, filled in from reference TRBV9 and TRBJ1-1, reads DSGVTQTPKHLITATGQRVTLRCSPRSGDLSVYWYQQSLDQGLQFLIQYYNGEERAKGNILERFSAQQFPDLHSELNLSSLELGDSALYFCASSVGGVNTEAFFGQGTRLTVV.

The gene calls are TRBV30 and TRBJ2-5; 8 positions agree with TRBD1. Germline V lookup: CDR1 GTSNPN, CDR2 SVGIG (reference sequence). V dropped 4 bases and J dropped 5; count of bases not matched to a gene: 9. The length of the CDR3 is 14 residues. The CDR3 here is CAWNQDRAGETQYF. As DNA, the CDR3 is TGTGCCTGGAATCAGGACAGGGCCGGGGAGACCCAGTACTTC.

A single count supports this clone. The chain employs TRBV6-4 and TRBJ2-7, with 9 bases matching TRBD1. The V gene end was trimmed by 5 bases and the J gene end by 6 bases; junction bases not matched to a gene: 8. Germline assignment: CDR1 MRHNA and CDR2 SNTAGT. CDR3 length equals 14 residues. This chain's CDR3 is CASSREGQGGEQYF. The DNA of the CDR3 is TGTGCCAGCAGTCGAGAGGGACAGGGTGGCGAGCAGTACTTC.

The chain has TRBV9 and TRBJ2-5; D call uncertain. V gave up 0 bases and J gave up 2 bases, with 8 bases separating them. The CDR3 is 14 amino acids. CDR1 and CDR2 from the germline V gene are SGDLS and YYNGEE. The chain's CDR3 is CASSVVATQETQYF. CDR3 DNA: TGTGCCAGCAGCGTAGTTGCGACTCAAGAGACCCAGTACTTC.

The J gene is TRBJ2-3, the V gene TRBV28; TRBD2 aligns across 12 bases. This CDR3 comprises 17 residues. CDR1 is MDHEN, CDR2 SYDVKM, per germline. Germline trimming cut 6 bases from V and 0 bases from J; bases unmatched to any gene: 7. The CDR3 sequence is CASRRTSGTSSTDTQYF. CDR3 bases: TGTGCCAGCAGAAGGACTAGCGGGACCTCTAGCACAGATACGCAGTATTTT. The full variable domain, completed using reference TRBV28 and TRBJ2-3, is DVKVTQSSRYLVKRTGEKVFLECVQDMDHENMFWYRQDPGLGLRLIYFSYDVKMKEKGDIPEGYSVSREKKERFSLILESASTNQTSMYLCASRRTSGTSSTDTQYFGPGTRLTVL.

The chain combines TRBV27 with TRBJ2-7, with D possibly TRBD2 on 6 matching bases. The CDR3 is 11 amino acids. V gave up 5 bases and J gave up 4 bases, with 6 bases separating them. From germline, CDR1 is MNHEY and CDR2 SMNVEV (reference sequence). The CDR3 nucleotides are TGTGCCAGCAGTGGAGGGTACGAGCAGTACTTC. This translates into CASSGGYEQYF.

The J gene is TRBJ2-7, the V gene TRBV5-1, with 10 bases fitting TRBD2. This CDR3 spans 15 amino acids. Trimming at V came to 7 bases and at J to 2 bases, leaving 9 bases not matched to a gene. Germline CDR1 is SGHRS and CDR2 is YFSETQ. The CDR3 coding sequence is TGCGCCAGCTTTGTCTCCGGGACTAGCGCCTACGAGCAGTACTTC. As protein: CASFVSGTSAYEQYF. The full variable domain, its missing parts supplied by reference TRBV5-1 and TRBJ2-7, is KAGVTQTPRYLIKTRGQQVTLSCSPISGHRSVSWYQQTPGQGLQFLFEYFSETQRNKGNFPGRFSGRQFSNSRSEMNVSTLELGDSALYLCASFVSGTSAYEQYFGPGTRLTVT.

V is TRBV2 and J is TRBJ2-1, with no clear D. The V gene's germline CDR1 is SNHLY and CDR2 FYNNEI. CDR3 length equals 13 residues. The V gene lost 8 bases and the J gene lost 2 bases, with 10 bases spanning the gap. This CDR3 reads CASLGGAYNEQFF. CDR3 DNA: TGTGCCAGCTTAGGCGGCGCCTACAATGAGCAGTTCTTC.

J is TRBJ1-1 and V is TRBV4-1; D is uncertain. The V gene lost 3 bases and the J gene lost 3 bases, with 11 bases spanning the gap. In germline, CDR1 is MGHRA, CDR2 YSYEKL. This CDR3 region has 14 residues. CDR3 in amino acids: CASSQDWEDTEAFF. The CDR3 DNA reads TGCGCCAGCAGCCAGGACTGGGAGGACACTGAAGCTTTCTTT.

The V and J genes are TRBV7-2 and TRBJ2-2; D gene unclear. The CDR3 spans 15 residues. CDR1 and CDR2 (germline): SGHTA, FQGNSA. V was shortened by 5 bases and J by 0 bases, with 10 bases between the two germline ends. Here the CDR3 DNA reads TGTGCCAGCAGCGCAGACTCGACGAACACCGGGGAGCTGTTTTTT. Translated, it gives CASSADSTNTGELFF.

This clone was detected once. The chain employs TRBV7-9 and TRBJ2-3, with D maybe TRBD2 (5 bases). Germline CDR1 SEHNR, CDR2 FQNEAQ (reference sequence). Trimming took off 0 bases at V and 1 base at J, with 17 bases between the two ends. The CDR3 loop spans 18 amino acids. CDR3 residues: CASSLARVGERRTDTQYF. The CDR3, as DNA: TGTGCCAGCAGCTTAGCGCGGGTAGGAGAGAGACGCACAGATACGCAGTATTTT.

This rearrangement joins TRBV25-1 to TRBJ1-2; a possible D gene is TRBD1 (6 bases). V lost 7 bases to trimming and J lost 7 bases, with 19 bases between them. From germline, CDR1 is MGHDK and CDR2 SYGVNS. CDR3 length: 14 amino acids. This chain's CDR3 is CASKGQGRQGGYTF. Here the CDR3 DNA reads TGTGCCAGCAAGGGTCAGGGGCGCCAGGGTGGCTACACCTTC.

The rearrangement links TRBV6-5 to TRBJ2-7; a possible D gene is TRBD2 (6 bases). Deletions cut 0 bases from V and 3 bases from J, with 15 bases between. The germline V gene encodes CDR1 MNHEY and CDR2 SVGAGI. The CDR3 contains 16 residues. CDR3 nucleotide sequence: TGTGCCAGCAGTTACTCGGGGCGGGATCGGGGCTACGAGCAGTACTTC. Translating it yields CASSYSGRDRGYEQYF.

The rearrangement joins TRBV9 to TRBJ1-5; D may be TRBD1 (5 bases). There are 13 residues in the CDR3. Trimming shortened V by 3 bases and J by 4 bases, and 8 bases separated the two germline ends. Germline V gene data show CDR1 as SGDLS and CDR2 as YYNGEE. The CDR3 DNA follows: TGTGCCAGCAGCGCACAGGATAATCAGCCCCAGCATTTT. Its translation: CASSAQDNQPQHF.

CDR3 sequence (DNA): TGTGCCAGCAGCTTACAGTCTGGAAACACCATATATTTT. Translated: CASSLQSGNTIYF. This sequence joins TRBV13 and TRBJ1-3; no firm D call. Germline V CDR1 and CDR2: PRHDT, FYEKMQ (reference sequence). Deletions cut 2 bases from V and 1 base from J, with 3 bases between. The CDR3 runs to 13 residues.

The V call is TRBV13, the J call TRBJ2-3; D is possibly TRBD2 (7 bases). The germline V gene encodes CDR1 PRHDT and CDR2 FYEKMQ (reference sequence). Trimming pared 5 bases from V and 3 bases from J, leaving 15 bases between. The CDR3 has 15 residues. The CDR3 DNA sequence: TGTGCCAGCAGCGGAGGGGGGGAGTCAACAGATACGCAGTATTTT. Amino acid sequence: CASSGGGESTDTQYF.

The V call is TRBV28, the J call TRBJ1-1; D perhaps matches TRBD1 (6 bases). The CDR3 has 14 residues. The germline V gene has CDR1 MDHEN and CDR2 SYDVKM. Trimming stripped 5 bases from V and 5 bases from J, with 15 bases between. The DNA of the CDR3 is TGTGCCAGCAGTCTGACAGGTCGGTGGACTGAAGCTTTCTTT. This translates into CASSLTGRWTEAFF.

This chain links TRBV25-1 with TRBJ1-2; TRBD1 matches 8 bases. After removal of 1 base from V and 5 bases from J, the junction contained 12 bases not matched to a gene. Per germline, CDR1 MGHDK and CDR2 SYGVNS. This CDR3 is 17 amino acids long. For the CDR3, the DNA is TGTGCCAGCAGTGAATCCCATCAGGGGGCGCTGAAGTATGGCTACACCTTC. Translated: CASSESHQGALKYGYTF.

V usage is TRBV2 and J usage is TRBJ2-7; the match to TRBD1 covers 7 bases. This CDR3 has 15 residues. The V segment lost 5 bases and the J segment 0 bases; nucleotides outside the gene matches: 7. Germline CDR1 reads SNHLY; CDR2 reads FYNNEI. The DNA of the CDR3 is TGTGCCAGCAGTTCTGGGACAGCCCACTCCTACGAGCAGTACTTC. This translates into CASSSGTAHSYEQYF. The full variable domain, rest sourced from reference TRBV2 and TRBJ2-7, is EPEVTQTPSHQVTQMGQEVILRCVPISNHLYFYWYRQILGQKVEFLVSFYNNEISEKSEIFDDQFSVERPDGSNFTLKIRSTKLEDSAMYFCASSSGTAHSYEQYFGPGTRLTVT.

The V call is TRBV7-9, the J call TRBJ2-1; the match to TRBD2 covers 10 bases. Trimming removed 5 bases from V and 10 bases from J; junction bases left unmatched: 11. This CDR3 spans 15 amino acids. Germline CDR1 SEHNR, CDR2 FQNEAQ (reference sequence). The CDR3 sequence is CASSPPLSGRGEQFF. CDR3 DNA sequence: TGTGCCAGCAGCCCTCCCCTCAGCGGGAGGGGGGAGCAGTTCTTC. Variable domain in full (rest from reference TRBV7-9 and TRBJ2-1): DTGVSQNPRHKITKRGQNVTFRCDPISEHNRLYWYRQTLGQGPEFLTYFQNEAQLEKSRLLSDRFSAERPKGSFSTLEIQRTEQGDSAMYLCASSPPLSGRGEQFFGPGTRLTVL.

This rearrangement joins TRBV6-6 to TRBJ1-1, with D possibly TRBD1 on 6 matching bases. Trimming took 2 bases from V and 8 from J, leaving 15 bases between them. The length of the CDR3 is 14 residues. Looked up from germline, CDR1 is MNHNY and CDR2 is SVGAGI (reference sequence). The CDR3 coding sequence is TGTGCCAGCAGTTACACGGACAGTCGGCCAGAAGCTTTCTTT. Encoded protein: CASSYTDSRPEAFF.

The chain employs TRBV28 and TRBJ2-4; perhaps TRBD2 as D (5 bases). The CDR3 is 16 amino acids. Per germline, CDR1 MDHEN and CDR2 SYDVKM. Deletions cut 4 bases from V and 0 bases from J, with 13 bases between. This CDR3 reads CASSSGLSLAKNIQYF. CDR3 in DNA: TGTGCCAGCAGTTCTGGACTTTCACTAGCCAAAAACATTCAGTACTTC.

This rearrangement joins TRBV27 to TRBJ2-7; D remains unclear. Per germline, CDR1 MNHEY and CDR2 SMNVEV (reference sequence). Trimming stripped 0 bases from V and 6 bases from J, with 12 bases between. The CDR3 is made up of 14 amino acids. CDR3 sequence (DNA): TGTGCCAGCAGTTTATCGATTAGTCGGGTCGAGCAGTACTTC. Translation: CASSLSISRVEQYF.

The chain employs TRBV18 and TRBJ1-2; TRBD1 might be the D (6 bases). V was trimmed by 6 bases and J by 2 bases, leaving 16 bases between them. This CDR3 has 15 amino acids. Per germline, CDR1 KGHSH and CDR2 LQKENI. CDR3 sequence reads: CASSLEGTKNYGYTF. CDR3 in DNA: TGTGCCAGCTCCCTCGAGGGGACAAAAAACTATGGCTACACCTTC.

This rearrangement joins TRBV7-2 to TRBJ2-7; TRBD2 is a possible D gene (7 bases). V was pared by 8 bases and J by 1 base, with 15 bases between. The CDR3 totals 14 residues. Germline loops: CDR1 SGHTA, CDR2 FQGNSA. CDR3 bases: TGTGCCAGCGTCCGGGGGGCTCCTTCCTACGAGCAGTACTTC. The encoded protein is CASVRGAPSYEQYF.